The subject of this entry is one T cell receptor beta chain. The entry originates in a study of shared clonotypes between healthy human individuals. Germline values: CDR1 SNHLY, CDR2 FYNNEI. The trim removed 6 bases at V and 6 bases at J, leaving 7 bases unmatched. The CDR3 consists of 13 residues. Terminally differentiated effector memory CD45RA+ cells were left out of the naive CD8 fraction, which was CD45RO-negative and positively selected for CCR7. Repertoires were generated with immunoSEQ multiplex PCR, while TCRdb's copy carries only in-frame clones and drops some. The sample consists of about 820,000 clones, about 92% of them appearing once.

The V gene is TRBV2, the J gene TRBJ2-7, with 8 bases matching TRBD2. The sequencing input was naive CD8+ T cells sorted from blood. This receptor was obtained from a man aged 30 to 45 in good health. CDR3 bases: TGTGCCAGCAGCGCCGGGAGGGCGGGCGAGCAGTACTTC. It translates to CASSAGRAGEQYF. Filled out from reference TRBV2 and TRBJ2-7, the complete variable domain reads EPEVTQTPSHQVTQMGQEVILRCVPISNHLYFYWYRQILGQKVEFLVSFYNNEISEKSEIFDDQFSVERPDGSNFTLKIRSTKLEDSAMYFCASSAGRAGEQYFGPGTRLTVT.